What follows are 26 T cell receptor beta chains derived from one specimen sequenced in a study of blood T cell repertoires in COVID-19. Libraries were prepared by immunoSEQ multiplex PCR; TCRdb keeps only in-frame clonotypes and omits some of them. This sample has 250,000 to 350,000 clones; roughly 87% occur once, and the top ten carry more than 8.5%. Sequencing was carried out using PBMCs or T cells enriched from blood (not recorded which). The origin of the receptors is a woman aged 18 to 35 who had recovered from COVID-19.

The chain has TRBV6-5 and TRBJ1-5; the match to TRBD1 covers 7 bases. This CDR3 region has 15 residues. Germline V gene lookup returns CDR1 MNHEY and CDR2 SVGAGI. The V gene end was trimmed by 4 bases and the J gene end by 5 bases; junction bases not matched to a gene: 8. CDR3 bases: TGTGCCAGCAGTTTTGACAGGGCCAGGGATCAGCCCCAGCATTTT. It codes for CASSFDRARDQPQHF.

The chain carries TRBV7-2 and TRBJ1-5; 7 bases are a match to TRBD1. The V and J ends lost 5 bases and 3 bases, in that order; junction bases with no gene match: 7. The CDR3 is 15 amino acids. Germline CDR1 is SGHTA and CDR2 is FQGNSA. CDR3: CASSQRTGDNQPQHF. CDR3 nucleotides: TGTGCCAGCAGCCAAAGGACAGGAGACAATCAGCCCCAGCATTTT. Full variable domain (missing parts from reference TRBV7-2 and TRBJ1-5): GAGVSQSPSNKVTEKGKDVELRCDPISGHTALYWYRQSLGQGLEFLIYFQGNSAPDKSGLPSDRFSAERTGGSVSTLTIQRTQQEDSAVYLCASSQRTGDNQPQHFGDGTRLSIL.

The chain couples TRBV18 to TRBJ2-1, with no clear D. Trimming pared 2 bases from V and 5 bases from J, leaving 10 bases between. CDR3 size: 14 residues. From germline, CDR1 is KGHSH and CDR2 LQKENI. CDR3 region: CASSPWARDNEQFF. CDR3 nucleotides: TGTGCCAGCTCACCATGGGCCAGAGACAATGAGCAGTTCTTC.

V gene TRBV5-4 combines with J gene TRBJ2-7; 8 bases align to TRBD2. The CDR3 has 15 residues. Trimming at V came to 2 bases and at J to 3 bases, leaving 7 bases not matched to a gene. Germline-derived CDR1 and CDR2 are SGHNT and YYREEE (reference sequence). The CDR3 DNA follows: TGTGCCAGCAGCTTCGGACTAGCTCAGCTCTACGAGCAGTACTTC. Translation: CASSFGLAQLYEQYF.

This clone was picked up a small number of times. J is TRBJ1-3 and V is TRBV9, with a tentative D call TRBD1 (6 bases). The CDR3 has 14 amino acids. Per the germline V gene, CDR1 is SGDLS and CDR2 is YYNGEE. Trimming stripped 4 bases from V and 0 bases from J, with 8 bases between. The CDR3 loop is CASSLDSSGNTIYF. The DNA of the CDR3 is TGTGCCAGCAGCTTGGACAGCTCTGGAAACACCATATATTTT.

This clone was observed a single time. This chain connects TRBV25-1 to TRBJ2-3, with TRBD1 matching over 8 bases. Germline CDR1 reads MGHDK; CDR2 reads SYGVNS. Trimming at V came to 1 base and at J to 0 bases, leaving 6 bases not matched to a gene. This CDR3 has 17 residues. CDR3 nucleotides: TGTGCCAGCAGTGAATCTGATTGGGACAGGAGCACAGATACGCAGTATTTT. Translating gives CASSESDWDRSTDTQYF.

This chain connects TRBV28 to TRBJ1-4, with TRBD1 as a possible D gene (6 bases). This CDR3 contains 15 residues. Germline-derived CDR1 and CDR2 are MDHEN and SYDVKM. Trimming removed 3 bases at V and 3 bases at J, with 11 bases between. The CDR3 DNA reads TGTGCCAGCAGTTTTCGTGGACAGCCTAATGAAAAACTGTTTTTT. This gives the protein CASSFRGQPNEKLFF. Filled out from reference TRBV28 and TRBJ1-4, the complete variable domain reads DVKVTQSSRYLVKRTGEKVFLECVQDMDHENMFWYRQDPGLGLRLIYFSYDVKMKEKGDIPEGYSVSREKKERFSLILESASTNQTSMYLCASSFRGQPNEKLFFGSGTQLSVL.

The chain carries TRBV5-4 and TRBJ1-2; D possibly corresponds to TRBD1 (5 bases). V lost 4 bases to trimming and J lost 1 base, with 14 bases between them. CDR1 SGHNT and CDR2 YYREEE come from the germline V gene (reference sequence). This CDR3 is built from 15 residues. CDR3 sequence reads: CASSPGSRINYGYTF. The DNA of the CDR3 is TGTGCCAGCAGCCCAGGGTCCAGGATTAACTATGGCTACACCTTC. The entire variable domain, with the rest obtained from reference TRBV5-4 and TRBJ1-2, is as follows: ETGVTQSPTHLIKTRGQQVTLRCSSQSGHNTVSWYQQALGQGPQFIFQYYREEENGRGNFPPRFSGLQFPNYSSELNVNALELDDSALYLCASSPGSRINYGYTFGSGTRLTVV.

CDR3: CASSSSGTDEQYF. The CDR3 DNA is TGTGCCAGCAGTTCCTCCGGGACAGACGAGCAGTACTTC. V gene TRBV12-3 or TRBV12-4 combines with J gene TRBJ2-7; 7 nucleotides align to TRBD1. CDR3 size: 13 residues. Trimming took 4 bases from V and 5 from J; bases not matched to a gene: 5.

The V and J genes are TRBV6-5 and TRBJ2-7, with a weak D call TRBD1 (5 bases). From germline, CDR1 is MNHEY and CDR2 SVGAGI. V was cut by 4 bases and J by 2 bases, with 18 bases left in between. The CDR3 spans 16 residues. In DNA, the CDR3 is TGTGCCAGCAGTTCAACCAGGGCCGGCCTCCCCTACGAGCAGTACTTC. This codes for CASSSTRAGLPYEQYF.

The chain joins TRBV13 to TRBJ1-3; D remains ambiguous. Germline V gene data show CDR1 as PRHDT and CDR2 as FYEKMQ (reference sequence). Trimming removed 1 base at V and 0 bases at J, with 7 bases between. The CDR3 has 15 residues. This CDR3 is CASSLVQSSGNTIYF. The CDR3 DNA is TGTGCCAGCAGCTTAGTTCAGTCCTCTGGAAACACCATATATTTT.

J is TRBJ2-1 and V is TRBV28; 8 nucleotides align to TRBD2. The J segment lost 8 bases and the V segment lost 6 bases, leaving 3 bases of the junction unmatched. Per the germline V gene, CDR1 is MDHEN and CDR2 is SYDVKM. The CDR3 contains 12 residues. CDR3 nucleotide sequence: TGTGCCAGCAGGACTAGCGTCCATGAGCAGTTCTTC. Translated: CASRTSVHEQFF.

The chain links TRBV6-2 or TRBV6-3 to TRBJ2-1; TRBD2 matches 13 bases. This CDR3 contains 17 residues. Germline V gene data show CDR1 as MNHEY and CDR2 as SVGEGT. V was pared by 5 bases and J by 4 bases, with 8 bases of the junction left unmatched. CDR3 sequence: CASSKWTSGGLYNEQFF. The DNA for the CDR3 is TGTGCCAGCAGTAAGTGGACTAGCGGGGGTCTTTACAATGAGCAGTTCTTC.

The chain employs TRBV7-3 and TRBJ1-1; possibly TRBD1 for D (6 bases). V lost 5 bases to trimming and J lost 4 bases, with 14 bases between them. The length of the CDR3 is 14 residues. Germline V lookup: CDR1 SGHTA, CDR2 FQGTGA. The CDR3 DNA reads as TGTGCCAGCAGCCGGACAGCCTTGCCCACTGAAGCTTTCTTT. Protein sequence: CASSRTALPTEAFF.

This chain uses TRBV9 with TRBJ1-6; D gene uncertain. The V end lost 0 bases, the J end lost 9 bases, and 10 bases lay between the germline ends. Germline V gene sequence: CDR1 SGDLS, CDR2 YYNGEE. CDR3 length equals 14 residues. CDR3: CASSVEARGSPLHF. The CDR3 coding sequence is TGTGCCAGCAGCGTAGAGGCTCGGGGTTCACCCCTCCACTTT.

This clone was found a few times. The chain recombines TRBV18 with TRBJ2-7; TRBD2 matches at 8 bases. Germline trimming cut 3 bases from V and 0 bases from J; bases unmatched to any gene: 4. The length of the CDR3 is 15 residues. Germline V gene sequence: CDR1 KGHSH, CDR2 LQKENI. CDR3 sequence: CASSPQREGSYEQYF. CDR3 DNA sequence: TGTGCCAGCTCACCTCAACGGGAGGGCTCCTACGAGCAGTACTTC.

The genes are TRBV14 and TRBJ1-2; no definite D call. The CDR3 is made up of 13 amino acids. Germline V gene lookup returns CDR1 SGHDN and CDR2 FVKESK. V lost 4 bases and J 4 bases, leaving 10 bases between the germline ends. The CDR3: CASSPGGSYGYTF. CDR3 coding DNA: TGTGCCAGCAGCCCGGGAGGTAGCTATGGCTACACCTTC.

The rearrangement links TRBV7-9 to TRBJ1-1; D unclear. There are 15 residues in the CDR3. Trimming removed 5 bases at V and 1 base at J, with 14 bases between. Germline CDR1 SEHNR, CDR2 FQNEAQ (reference sequence). The CDR3 loop is CASSPPGLGNTEAFF. As DNA, the CDR3 is TGTGCCAGCAGCCCCCCAGGTCTCGGGAACACTGAAGCTTTCTTT. The entire variable domain, with the rest obtained from reference TRBV7-9 and TRBJ1-1, is as follows: DTGVSQNPRHKITKRGQNVTFRCDPISEHNRLYWYRQTLGQGPEFLTYFQNEAQLEKSRLLSDRFSAERPKGSFSTLEIQRTEQGDSAMYLCASSPPGLGNTEAFFGQGTRLTVV.

V and J are TRBV9 and TRBJ1-4, with TRBD1 matching 9 bases. With 0 bases clipped from V and 8 bases from J, the junction kept 5 bases outside the gene matches. The CDR3 is 15 residues long. From germline, CDR1 is SGDLS and CDR2 YYNGEE. Here the CDR3 reads CASSVAGQGNEKLFF. The DNA for the CDR3 is TGTGCCAGCAGCGTAGCGGGACAGGGTAACGAAAAACTGTTTTTT. Using reference TRBV9 and TRBJ1-4 for the parts outside the CDR3, the full variable domain is DSGVTQTPKHLITATGQRVTLRCSPRSGDLSVYWYQQSLDQGLQFLIQYYNGEERAKGNILERFSAQQFPDLHSELNLSSLELGDSALYFCASSVAGQGNEKLFFGSGTQLSVL.

V is TRBV27 and J is TRBJ1-1, with D possibly TRBD1 on 5 matching bases. The V and J ends lost 5 bases and 10 bases respectively, with 20 bases between them. The CDR3 is 14 amino acids. The germline V gene has CDR1 MNHEY and CDR2 SMNVEV (reference sequence). The CDR3 is CASSLHQGKRGAFF. The CDR3 DNA sequence: TGTGCCAGCAGTCTTCACCAGGGAAAAAGGGGAGCTTTCTTT.

The chain has TRBV6-5 and TRBJ2-1; 12 bases are a match to TRBD1. The CDR3 is made up of 15 amino acids. CDR1 MNHEY and CDR2 SVGAGI come from the germline V gene. V shed 0 bases and J 10 bases; nucleotides not matched to a gene: 4. The CDR3 here is CASSYSGTGGSEQFF. Written as DNA, the CDR3 is TGTGCCAGCAGTTACTCTGGGACAGGGGGCAGCGAGCAGTTCTTC.

Note on this clone: Sequence at one end of the junction differs from germline and may be a read error. V is TRBV27 and J is TRBJ2-2; 9 nucleotides agree with TRBD1. The length of the CDR3 is 17 residues. Germline V lookup: CDR1 MNHEY, CDR2 SMNVEV (reference sequence). The CDR3 sequence: CASSLGQGRANAGELFF. CDR3 bases: TGTGCCAGCAGTTTGGGACAGGGAAGGGCGAACGCCGGGGAGCTGTTTTTT.

The chain joins TRBV3-1 (or the pseudogene TRBV3-2) to TRBJ1-2; D ambiguous. Germline loops: CDR1 LGHDT, CDR2 YNNKEL (reference sequence). V was trimmed by 4 bases and J by 2 bases, leaving 8 bases between them. The CDR3 is made up of 13 amino acids. The CDR3 loop is CASSLDGNYGYTF. CDR3 nucleotides: TGTGCCAGCAGCCTTGACGGGAACTATGGCTACACCTTC.

The chain couples TRBV11-1 to TRBJ1-1, with D hard to call. The germline V gene has CDR1 SGHAT and CDR2 FQDESV (reference sequence). CDR3 length equals 14 residues. The V gene lost 6 bases and the J gene lost 2 bases, with 13 bases spanning the gap. Here the CDR3 reads CASRPEGFNTEAFF. The CDR3 coding sequence is TGTGCCAGCAGACCGGAGGGATTCAACACTGAAGCTTTCTTT.

V gene TRBV11-1 combines with J gene TRBJ2-1; 7 nucleotides line up with TRBD2. The ends lost 0 bases at V and 1 base at J; junction bases unmatched: 6. Germline V lookup: CDR1 SGHAT, CDR2 FQDESV (reference sequence). This CDR3 is built from 17 residues. CDR3 in amino acids: CASSLAKGGRSYNEQFF. Here the CDR3 DNA reads TGTGCCAGCAGCTTAGCGAAGGGCGGGAGATCCTACAATGAGCAGTTCTTC.

The gene calls are TRBV28 and TRBJ1-4; maybe TRBD1 (6 bases). Germline CDR1 is MDHEN and CDR2 is SYDVKM. The germline V and J ends were trimmed by 2 bases and 6 bases, with 13 bases remaining between them. CDR3 length: 15 residues. The CDR3 DNA reads as TGTGCCAGCAGTTTAGGGGGGGCTTGGGATGAAAAACTGTTTTTT. Amino acid sequence: CASSLGGAWDEKLFF.